The present entry profiles one T cell receptor (beta chain) with its context. The sample comes from a study of cytomegalovirus exposure and HLA in healthy donors. Germline assignment: CDR1 SGHNT and CDR2 YYREEE (reference sequence). The CDR3 covers 14 residues. Germline trimming cut 1 base from V and 7 bases from J; bases unmatched to any gene: 5. The PCR used 60 Vbeta and 13 Jbeta primers. Profiling relied on immunoSEQ multiplex PCR, and the TCRdb table lists in-frame clones only, not all of them. The sample yields some 110,000 clones, about 80% seen once. The clonotype comes from a woman aged 40 to 55 in good health and CMV-seronegative. Source material: PBMCs. The V gene is TRBV5-4, the J gene TRBJ2-1, with 7 bases fitting TRBD1. The CDR3 protein is CASSLRQGKNEQFF. DNA of the CDR3: TGTGCCAGCAGCTTGAGACAGGGTAAAAATGAGCAGTTCTTC.